The 27 T cell receptor beta chains presented below share a single source sample, sequenced in a study of T cell repertoires in cytomegalovirus infection. TCRdb recomputed calls from the reads with MiXCR, one row per CDR3 protein. The sample includes some 700,000 distinct CDR3 sequences, approximately 40% of them seen just once. Sequenced input: PBMCs. These receptors originate from a human donor in good health (CMV status not recorded). Some clones in this sample may be carry-over from other donors' samples.

This clonotype was counted a few times. The CDR3 reads CASTTPGYNEQFF. For the CDR3, the DNA is TGTGCCAGCACCACACCGGGTTACAATGAGCAGTTCTTC. The chain couples TRBV28 to TRBJ2-1; D remains ambiguous. Germline V gene data show CDR1 as MDHEN and CDR2 as SYDVKM. This CDR3 has 13 residues. V was pared by 7 bases and J by 4 bases, with 11 bases between.

DNA of the CDR3: TGTGCCAGTAGTGGGGGACGGAAAGAGACCCAGTACTTC. Translated: CASSGGRKETQYF. The chain carries TRBV19 and TRBJ2-5, with D possibly called TRBD1 or TRBD2 (5 bases each). The CDR3 has 13 amino acids. Per the germline V gene, CDR1 is LNHDA and CDR2 is SQIVND (reference sequence). V gave up 5 bases and J gave up 3 bases, with 10 bases separating them.

This clonotype came up many times. The chain combines TRBV7-2 with TRBJ1-5; 8 positions agree with TRBD1. There are 14 residues in the CDR3. V lost 5 bases to trimming and J lost 6 bases; unmatched junction nucleotides: 6. Germline V gene lookup returns CDR1 SGHTA and CDR2 FQGNSA. In nucleotides, the CDR3 is TGTGCCAGCAGCCAAGACAGGGGACCTCAGCCCCAGCATTTT. Residues: CASSQDRGPQPQHF.

To note about this clonotype: As the CDR3 is not closed by the conserved phenylalanine or tryptophan, this likely results from a read error. The chain uses TRBV30 and TRBJ1-5, with a possible D match to TRBD1 (5 bases). This CDR3 spans 13 amino acids. Trimming shortened V by 2 bases and J by 7 bases, and 12 bases separated the two germline ends. CDR1 and CDR2 from the germline V gene are GTSNPN and SVGIG (reference sequence). The CDR3 spells CAWSPGPLQPQHL. CDR3 in DNA: TGTGCCTGGAGTCCGGGACCCTTACAGCCCCAGCATTTG.

Only a few counts were recorded for this clonotype. The chain couples TRBV19 to TRBJ2-1; perhaps TRBD2 as D (6 bases). CDR1 is LNHDA, CDR2 SQIVND, per germline (reference sequence). With 3 bases removed from V and 3 bases from J, the gap between germline ends came to 15 bases. The CDR3 covers 16 residues. In DNA, the CDR3 is TGTGCCAGTAGTATGCGGGGTACGTCATTCTACAATGAGCAGTTCTTC. Translating gives CASSMRGTSFYNEQFF.

This clonotype was observed a handful of times. The chain combines TRBV28 with TRBJ1-2; D uncertain. CDR1 MDHEN and CDR2 SYDVKM come from the germline V gene. The CDR3 totals 13 residues. V was shortened by 1 base and J by 3 bases, with 6 bases between the two germline ends. As DNA, the CDR3 is TGTGCCAGCAGTTTATATGTATACTATGGCTACACCTTC. Its protein is CASSLYVYYGYTF.

The sample holds many counts of this clonotype. This chain links TRBV4-1 with TRBJ1-5, with D maybe TRBD1 (6 bases). The germline V and J ends were trimmed by 1 base and 2 bases, with 12 bases remaining between them. This CDR3 contains 16 residues. The germline V gene encodes CDR1 MGHRA and CDR2 YSYEKL. The CDR3 reads CASSQVDGGGNQPQHF. CDR3 nucleotide sequence: TGCGCCAGCAGCCAAGTGGATGGGGGCGGCAATCAGCCCCAGCATTTT.

The V call is TRBV12-3 or TRBV12-4, the J call TRBJ2-1; TRBD2 matches at 12 bases. This CDR3 has 14 residues. The V segment lost 3 bases and the J segment 13 bases; nucleotides outside the gene matches: 7. CDR3 loop: CASSFDRLAGDQFF. CDR3 in DNA: TGTGCCAGCAGTTTTGACAGACTAGCGGGAGACCAGTTCTTC.

This chain joins TRBV12-5 and TRBJ2-7, with a tentative D call TRBD1 (6 bases). The V gene lost 5 bases and the J gene lost 10 bases, with 15 bases spanning the gap. The CDR3 has 12 residues. Germline loops: CDR1 LGHNT, CDR2 FRNRAP. CDR3 residues: CASGQGTARQYF. The CDR3 region has the DNA TGTGCTAGTGGTCAGGGGACGGCCCGCCAGTACTTC.

This chain uses TRBV7-6 with TRBJ2-1; maybe TRBD1 (5 bases). Germline values: CDR1 SGHVS, CDR2 FNYEAQ. V was clipped by 5 bases and J by 6 bases, with 14 bases between them. This CDR3 spans 14 amino acids. The CDR3 spells CASSPRATVNEQFF. The CDR3 DNA sequence: TGTGCCAGCAGCCCGCGAGCGACAGTCAATGAGCAGTTCTTC. Looking up the rest from reference TRBV7-6 and TRBJ2-1 gives the full variable domain: GAGVSQSPRYKVTKRGQDVALRCDPISGHVSLYWYRQALGQGPEFLTYFNYEAQQDKSGLPNDRFSAERPEGSISTLTIQRTEQRDSAMYRCASSPRATVNEQFFGPGTRLTVL.

This clonotype was seen many times. This chain connects TRBV7-2 to TRBJ1-3; D ambiguous. The germline V gene has CDR1 SGHTA and CDR2 FQGNSA. Trimming pared 2 bases from V and 2 bases from J, leaving 10 bases between. This CDR3 comprises 15 residues. Here the CDR3 reads CASSLTGETGNTIYF. The CDR3 nucleotides are TGTGCCAGCAGCTTAACCGGAGAGACTGGAAACACCATATATTTT.

The gene calls are TRBV7-8 and TRBJ2-1; 12 nucleotides line up with TRBD2. This CDR3 has 19 residues. Germline loops: CDR1 SGHVS, CDR2 FQNEAQ. J was trimmed by 3 bases and V by 1 base; bases with no gene match: 10. DNA of the CDR3: TGTGCCAGCAGCTTAGTCCTAGCGGGAGGGCCTAACCTCTACAATGAGCAGTTCTTC. It yields the protein CASSLVLAGGPNLYNEQFF.

The rearrangement links TRBV6-2 or TRBV6-3 to TRBJ2-3; 8 bases align to TRBD2. Germline CDR1 MNHEY, CDR2 SVGEGT. This CDR3 is 17 amino acids long. The V and J ends lost 0 bases and 4 bases, in that order; junction bases with no gene match: 9. CDR3 residues: CASSYSRGAGAADTQYF. The CDR3 nucleotides read TGTGCCAGCAGTTACTCCAGGGGAGCGGGAGCTGCAGATACGCAGTATTTT.

The rearrangement links TRBV27 to TRBJ1-4; tentatively, D is TRBD1 (5 bases). CDR3 length: 14 residues. Trimming shortened V by 3 bases and J by 4 bases, and 9 bases separated the two germline ends. CDR1 is MNHEY, CDR2 SMNVEV, per germline (reference sequence). The CDR3 reads CASSFHGGNEKLFF. The CDR3 DNA sequence: TGTGCCAGCAGTTTTCACGGGGGTAATGAAAAACTGTTTTTT.

Here the CDR3 DNA reads TGTGCCAGCAATCCTATAGCGGGAGTCCAATACGAGCAGTACTTC. It codes for CASNPIAGVQYEQYF. The J gene is TRBJ2-7, the V gene TRBV27; 9 bases match TRBD2. The CDR3 extends over 15 amino acids. Germline V lookup: CDR1 MNHEY, CDR2 SMNVEV (reference sequence). V shed 7 bases and J 4 bases; nucleotides not matched to a gene: 11.

This chain connects TRBV5-6 to TRBJ2-7, with 9 bases lining up with TRBD1. The CDR3 contains 15 residues. CDR1 is SGHDT, CDR2 YYEEEE, per germline. V lost 4 bases and J lost 4; bases outside the gene matches: 9. CDR3 protein: CASSLKGQGAYEQYF. In DNA form, the CDR3 reads TGTGCCAGCAGCCTTAAGGGACAGGGCGCATACGAGCAGTACTTC.

The rearrangement links TRBV29-1 to TRBJ2-5; 7 bases fit TRBD2. The CDR3 is made up of 14 amino acids. V lost 3 bases, J lost 4 bases, and 8 bases stayed unmatched. Germline V gene lookup returns CDR1 SQVTM and CDR2 ANQGSEA. The CDR3 spells CSVESRLAGETQYF. CDR3 in DNA: TGCAGCGTTGAGAGCAGACTAGCAGGAGAGACCCAGTACTTC.

This clonotype was detected many times. V and J are TRBV28 and TRBJ2-3; 13 bases fit TRBD2. After removal of 6 bases from V and 3 bases from J, the junction contained 12 bases not matched to a gene. The germline gives CDR1 MDHEN, CDR2 SYDVKM. CDR3 length equals 18 residues. CDR3 nucleotides: TGTGCCAGCAGACCCGGACTAGCGGGAGTGGTCGGGACAGATACGCAGTATTTT. It translates to CASRPGLAGVVGTDTQYF.

As to this clonotype: No conserved phenylalanine or tryptophan is present at the end of the CDR3, so a read error is the likely explanation. This chain links TRBV6-6 with TRBJ2-7; tentatively, D is TRBD1 (5 bases). V lost 5 bases and J lost 2, with 16 bases in between. CDR3 length equals 15 residues. Germline lookup yields CDR1 MNHNY and CDR2 SVGAGI (reference sequence). The CDR3 sequence: CASSGADGRAYEQYL. The CDR3, as DNA: TGTGCCAGCAGTGGGGCCGATGGCAGGGCCTACGAGCAGTACTTA.

The sample holds many counts of this clonotype. The CDR3 DNA sequence: TGTGCCATCCGCGAGCAGTACTTC. Translating gives CAIREQYF. The chain combines TRBV7-2 with TRBJ2-7; D unresolved. This CDR3 is 8 amino acids long. Germline CDR1 and CDR2: SGHTA and FQGNSA. The V end was cut by 10 bases, the J end by 6 bases, with 4 bases between. Together with reference TRBV7-2 and TRBJ2-7, the CDR3 gives the full variable domain: GAGVSQSPSNKVTEKGKDVELRCDPISGHTALYWYRQSLGQGLEFLIYFQGNSAPDKSGLPSDRFSAERTGGSVSTLTIQRTQQEDSAVYLCAIREQYFGPGTRLTVT.

This clonotype has a count of ten or more. The CDR3: CASTLTGLTEAFF. CDR3 nucleotide sequence: TGTGCCAGCACCCTTACGGGTTTAACTGAAGCTTTCTTT. This chain uses TRBV7-8 with TRBJ1-1; D is ambiguous. Trimming removed 7 bases from V and 5 bases from J, with 14 bases in between. Germline V lookup: CDR1 SGHVS, CDR2 FQNEAQ. This CDR3 region has 13 residues.

This clonotype showed up just a few times. The chain carries TRBV6-1 and TRBJ1-1, with 8 bases lining up with TRBD1. Germline V gene sequence: CDR1 MNHNS, CDR2 SASEGT. The CDR3 consists of 16 residues. The V gene end was trimmed by 2 bases and the J gene end by 9 bases; junction bases not matched to a gene: 14. For the CDR3, the DNA is TGTGCCAGCAGTGAATTGTCAGGACAGGGAAAGCTGAAAGCTTTCTTT. Protein: CASSELSGQGKLKAFF.

This clonotype has just a few counts. The rearrangement uses TRBV7-9 and TRBJ1-2; weak D call: TRBD1 (5 bases). Per the germline V gene, CDR1 is SEHNR and CDR2 is FQNEAQ (reference sequence). The CDR3 contains 14 residues. Trimming removed 1 base at V and 6 bases at J, with 12 bases between. The CDR3 DNA is TGTGCCAGCAGCTTAGGTTTCGAGACAGATGGCTACACCTTC. Amino acids: CASSLGFETDGYTF.

As to this clonotype: A junction end diverges from the germline sequence, so it may reflect a read error. J is TRBJ1-5 and V is TRBV20-1; 10 positions match TRBD1. Germline V lookup: CDR1 DFQATT, CDR2 SNEGSKA (reference sequence). CDR3 length equals 15 residues. CDR3 loop: CSASWTGGSNQPQNF. CDR3 in DNA: TGCAGTGCTAGTTGGACAGGGGGTAGCAATCAGCCCCAGAATTTT.

The chain employs TRBV24-1 and TRBJ2-5; 12 bases match TRBD1. The trim removed 4 bases at V and 1 base at J, leaving 12 bases unmatched. The CDR3 runs 19 residues. CDR1 is KGHDR, CDR2 SFDVKD, per germline. This CDR3 is CATSDSSTGGQGAQETQYF. The CDR3, as DNA: TGTGCCACCAGTGACTCTTCCACCGGGGGACAGGGGGCCCAAGAGACCCAGTACTTC.

This clonotype was counted only a few times. The V call is TRBV20-1, the J call TRBJ2-3; 8 nucleotides line up with TRBD1. Trimming cost V 7 bases and J 2 bases; bases outside gene matches: 8. Germline V lookup: CDR1 DFQATT, CDR2 SNEGSKA (reference sequence). CDR3 size: 14 residues. The CDR3 here is CSEDRVPLTDTQYF. DNA for the CDR3: TGCAGTGAGGACAGGGTGCCTCTCACAGATACGCAGTATTTT.

In this sample, this clonotype turned up many times. The V call is TRBV29-1, the J call TRBJ2-3, with D possibly called TRBD1 or TRBD2 (7 bases each). Trimming shortened V by 1 base and J by 6 bases, and 23 bases separated the two germline ends. The length of the CDR3 is 17 residues. CDR1 is SQVTM and CDR2 is ANQGSEA in the germline V gene. For the CDR3, the DNA is TGCAGCGTTGAAGGAATTGGGGAGGCAGGGGGGGTCGATACGCAGTATTTT. Amino acid sequence: CSVEGIGEAGGVDTQYF.